The present T cell receptor beta chain was sequenced within a study of T cell responses to AZD1222 COVID-19 vaccine. Data came from immunoSEQ multiplex PCR; TCRdb stores just in-frame clones and leaves some out. The sample contains 120,000 to 150,000 clones, roughly nine tenths of which appear only once. Germline CDR1 reads SGDLS; CDR2 reads YYNGEE. V was shortened by 0 bases and J by 1 base, with 10 bases between the two germline ends. The CDR3 has 15 amino acids. The receptor comes from an adult who received the AZD1222 COVID-19 vaccine. The sequencing here drew on peripheral blood, taken 28 days after the second AZD1222 dose. V is TRBV9 and J is TRBJ1-1; no clear D. This CDR3 is CASSVDKGRNTEAFF. Written as DNA, the CDR3 is TGTGCCAGCAGCGTAGATAAGGGAAGGAACACTGAAGCTTTCTTT.